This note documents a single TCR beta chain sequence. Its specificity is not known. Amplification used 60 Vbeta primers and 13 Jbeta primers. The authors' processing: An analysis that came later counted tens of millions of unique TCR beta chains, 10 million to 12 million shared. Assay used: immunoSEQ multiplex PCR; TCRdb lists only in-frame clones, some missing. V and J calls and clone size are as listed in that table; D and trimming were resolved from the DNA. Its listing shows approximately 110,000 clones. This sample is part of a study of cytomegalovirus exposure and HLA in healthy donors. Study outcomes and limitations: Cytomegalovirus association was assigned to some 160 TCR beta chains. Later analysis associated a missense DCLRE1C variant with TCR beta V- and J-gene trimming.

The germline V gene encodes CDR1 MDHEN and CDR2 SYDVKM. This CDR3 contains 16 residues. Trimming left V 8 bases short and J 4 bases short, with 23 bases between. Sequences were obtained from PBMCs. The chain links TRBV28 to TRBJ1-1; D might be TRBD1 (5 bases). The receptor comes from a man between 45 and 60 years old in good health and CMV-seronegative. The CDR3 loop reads CASLIARRAGVTEAFF. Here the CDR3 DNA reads TGTGCCAGCCTAATCGCTCGGAGGGCGGGGGTCACTGAAGCTTTCTTT.